The clone carrying this T cell receptor beta chain showed up just a few times. The study recruited people aged 18 to 89 years across roughly 25 US areas. The entry originates in a study of blood T cell repertoires in COVID-19. Across the whole study: The samples span acute and convalescent COVID-19 from the United States, Italy and Spain. In each case, the material was cDNA or gDNA derived from T cells, B-cell-depleted T cells, or PBMCs.

This CDR3 has 15 residues. Trimming pared 1 base from V and 0 bases from J, leaving 9 bases between. Germline CDR1 reads SGHVS; CDR2 reads FNYEAQ. As handled by the study authors: Using reference gene primer amplification, nucleated cell counts were estimated. Profiling relied on immunoSEQ multiplex PCR, and the TCRdb table lists in-frame clones only, not all of them. From that table come the V and J calls and clone size; the DNA was used to work out D and trimming. The profile shows roughly 250,000 clones, 70% to 90% of them singletons. This TCR came from a woman aged 40-49 years with acute COVID-19. V and J are TRBV7-6 and TRBJ1-1; D gene uncertain. The source material was PBMCs or T cells enriched from blood (not recorded which). The CDR3 nucleotides read TGTGCCAGCAGCTTAGTCACTGAGATGAACACTGAAGCTTTCTTT. This translates into CASSLVTEMNTEAFF.